This T cell receptor (beta chain) was documented in a study of Graves' ophthalmopathy and Graves' hyperthyroidism. This clonotype was observed many times. CDR3 length equals 15 residues. Trimming stripped 1 base from V and 5 bases from J, with 15 bases between. Per germline, CDR1 LGHNA and CDR2 YNFKEQ. As the template, RNA transcripts were used to amplify TCR beta CDR3 regions. First-round RT-PCR with HTBI primers preceded a second-round multiplex PCR. Each CDR3 protein gets one entry after TCRdb re-called the multiplex PCR reads with MiXCR. Among hundreds of thousands of distinct CDR3 sequences listed, over 20% were seen once.

The sequence was collected from a woman younger than 30 with stable Graves' hyperthyroidism. Some clones in this sample may be carry-over from other donors' samples. V gene TRBV4-2 combines with J gene TRBJ2-7, with D uncertain. Source material: peripheral blood. The CDR3 loop is CASSQARSLGNEQYF. CDR3 coding DNA: TGTGCCAGCAGCCAAGCTCGCAGCCTAGGCAACGAGCAGTACTTC.